This T cell receptor (beta chain) derives from a study of response to subunit inactivated influenza vaccine. For this clonotype: Its antigen is not identified.

The CDR3 sequence is 13 residues long. Germline V CDR1 and CDR2: DFQATT, SNEGSKA (reference sequence). Trimming pared 6 bases from V and 0 bases from J, leaving 11 bases between. Study-level results: Authors proposed each seasonal influenza vaccination draws in few new T cells.

TCRdb ran MiXCR on the RT-PCR reads and lists one entry per CDR3 protein. Among roughly 500,000 distinct CDR3 sequences listed, about 25% were seen once. This sequence originates from a man over 45 who received an inactivated influenza vaccine. V usage is TRBV20-1 and J usage is TRBJ1-1; TRBD1 might be the D (5 bases). This sample comprised CD4+ T cells sorted from PBMCs, obtained 5 days after vaccination. The CDR3 coding sequence is TGCAGTGCCCACCGGACAATGAACACTGAAGCTTTCTTT. Protein: CSAHRTMNTEAFF.